This T cell receptor (beta chain) was profiled in a study of patients and donors after allogeneic stem cell transplantation. This clonotype was seen a handful of times. TCRdb passed the RT-PCR reads through MiXCR, listing each CDR3 protein once. The repertoire consists of approximately 200,000 distinct CDR3 sequences, with 41% occurring once and the leading ten covering approximately 30%. J gave up 0 bases and V 6 bases, and 4 bases lay outside the gene matches. This CDR3 has 15 residues. Sample: blood, either unsorted or a sorted T cell fraction (not recorded which). J is TRBJ1-3 and V is TRBV12-3 or TRBV12-4; 8 bases fit TRBD1. The source of this sequence is a human donor who was either an allogeneic HSCT recipient or a stem cell or donor lymphocyte infusion donor (not recorded which). It is not recorded whose cells these are; they may come from a transplant donor. The CDR3 nucleotides are TGTGCCAGCAGCCAGGGGGCTAGCTCTGGAAACACCATATATTTT. This sequence encodes CASSQGASSGNTIYF.